Described below is a single TCR beta chain sequence and its context. Its target is unknown. The source of the sample is a study of T cells in Graves' hyperthyroidism and ophthalmopathy. Study observations and caveats: Ophthalmopathy was told apart from stable hyperthyroidism by a 13 V-J model.

What was amplified from RNA transcripts were TCR beta CDR3 regions. The HTBI primer set was used in a first-round RT-PCR of the TCR CDR3. In TCRdb, the multiplex PCR reads were re-called with MiXCR into one record per CDR3 protein. The sample carries approximately 690,000 distinct CDR3 sequences, about 14% recorded once. In germline, CDR1 is SGHDN, CDR2 FVKESK. Trimming pared 2 bases from V and 5 bases from J, leaving 21 bases between. The CDR3 runs 17 residues. Investigators excluded patients with uncontrolled infection, other autoimmune disease, pregnancy or lactation. Orbital computed tomography, thyroid ultrasound, serum thyroxine and TRAb, and clinical symptoms together informed the diagnoses.

The sample taken for sequencing was blood. The chain joins TRBV14 to TRBJ2-5; TRBD2 might be the D (5 bases). The sequence was collected from a woman in her forties or fifties with Graves' ophthalmopathy. CDR3 bases: TGTGCCAGCAGCCAAAGGGTCTCGGCGTCTCCGGGGGAGACCCAGTACTTC. Translation: CASSQRVSASPGETQYF.